These T cell receptor beta chains were read from a single sample in a study of CD4 T cells in relation to SARS-CoV-2 and coronaviruses. Data came from immunoSEQ multiplex PCR; TCRdb stores just in-frame clones and leaves some out. The sample holds tens of thousands of clones, around 80% seen once. Their target antigens are unknown. Input material: memory CD4+ T cells from PBMCs, cultured in vitro. The receptors originated from an adult with COVID-19. The CDR3 runs from the conserved cysteine through the conserved F or W.

CDR3aa: CASSIAGGTPSQEQYF
j_gene: TRBJ2-7
v_gene: TRBV19

CDR3aa: CASSSPGYSGGGYNEQFF
j_gene: TRBJ2-1
v_gene: TRBV5-4

CDR3aa: CSVGVRDNTEAFF
j_gene: TRBJ1-1
v_gene: TRBV29-1

CDR3aa: CASSATKTMSSYEQYF
j_gene: TRBJ2-7
v_gene: TRBV21-1

CDR3aa: CASTRDYNEQFF
j_gene: TRBJ2-1
v_gene: TRBV6-6

CDR3aa: CASSWDRVMPEAFF
j_gene: TRBJ1-1
v_gene: TRBV19

CDR3aa: CSASTSGRADNIQYF
j_gene: TRBJ2-4
v_gene: TRBV20-1

CDR3aa: CASSHVGTVFRELFF
j_gene: TRBJ1-4
v_gene: TRBV4-1

CDR3aa: CASSLVDEQFF
j_gene: TRBJ2-1
v_gene: TRBV7-2

CDR3aa: CASRPGQGRDEQFF
j_gene: TRBJ2-1
v_gene: TRBV6-6

CDR3aa: CASSQGYTGGTDEQYF
j_gene: TRBJ2-7
v_gene: TRBV4-1